This T cell receptor (beta chain) emerged from a study of shared clonotypes between healthy human individuals. Sequencing was performed with immunoSEQ multiplex PCR; in TCRdb, only in-frame clones are kept and a portion is missing. The sample includes about 2.3 million clones, roughly 90% of them seen just once. The sequence came from a man between 18 and 29 years old in good health. Some clones in this sample may be carry-over from other donors' samples. The sequenced material came from naive CD4+ T cells from PBMCs. Subset meaning: CD45RA+ positively selected.

CDR3 region: CASRVGLAPYNEQFF. The CDR3 nucleotides read TGTGCCAGCAGGGTCGGGCTAGCCCCCTACAATGAGCAGTTCTTC. This chain links TRBV27 with TRBJ2-1; D may be TRBD2 (5 bases). The CDR3 covers 15 residues. The ends were cut back, 6 bases at V and 2 bases at J, with 14 bases in the middle. CDR1 MNHEY and CDR2 SMNVEV come from the germline V gene (reference sequence).